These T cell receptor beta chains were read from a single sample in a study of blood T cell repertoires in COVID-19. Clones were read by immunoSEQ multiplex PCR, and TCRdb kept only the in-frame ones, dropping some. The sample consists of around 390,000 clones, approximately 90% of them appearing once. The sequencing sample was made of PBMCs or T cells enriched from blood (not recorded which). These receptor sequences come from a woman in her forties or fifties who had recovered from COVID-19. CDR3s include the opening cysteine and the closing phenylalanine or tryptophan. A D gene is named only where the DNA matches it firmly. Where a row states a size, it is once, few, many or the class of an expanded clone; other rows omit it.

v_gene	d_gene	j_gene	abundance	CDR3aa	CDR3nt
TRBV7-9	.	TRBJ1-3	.	CASSLAQVLGNTIYF	TGTGCCAGCAGCTTAGCCCAGGTATTGGGAAACACCATATATTTT
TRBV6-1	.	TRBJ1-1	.	CASSEFPGAEAFF	TGTGCCAGCAGTGAATTTCCAGGGGCTGAAGCTTTCTTT
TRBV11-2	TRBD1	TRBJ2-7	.	CASSLDENRGYYEQYF	TGTGCCAGCAGCTTAGATGAGAACAGGGGGTACTACGAGCAGTACTTC
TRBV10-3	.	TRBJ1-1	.	CAISGAGEAFF	TGTGCCATCAGTGGCGCAGGTGAAGCTTTCTTT
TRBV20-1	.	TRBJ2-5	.	CSARFLETQYF	TGCAGTGCTAGGTTCTTGGAGACCCAGTACTTC
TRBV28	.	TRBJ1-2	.	CASNQNYGYTF	TGTGCCAGCAACCAGAACTATGGCTACACCTTC
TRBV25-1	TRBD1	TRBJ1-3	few	CASSRDSSGNTIYF	TGTGCCAGCAGCCGGGACAGCTCTGGAAACACCATATATTTT
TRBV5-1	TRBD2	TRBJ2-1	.	CASSLYGLAGGLYYNEQFF	TGCGCCAGCAGCTTGTATGGACTAGCGGGGGGACTATACTACAATGAGCAGTTCTTC
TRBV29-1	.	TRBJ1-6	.	CSVEEQGGYNSPLHF	TGCAGCGTTGAAGAACAGGGAGGGTATAATTCACCCCTCCACTTT
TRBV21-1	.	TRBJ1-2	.	CASFKGVQVSYGYTF	TGTGCCAGCTTCAAGGGAGTGCAAGTTTCCTATGGCTACACCTTC
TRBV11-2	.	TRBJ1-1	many	CASSLDPGVFRGTEAFF	TGTGCCAGCAGCTTAGACCCCGGGGTCTTCAGGGGCACTGAAGCTTTCTTT
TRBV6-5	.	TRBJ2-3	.	CASSYWGGGVDTQYF	TGTGCCAGCAGTTACTGGGGGGGCGGGGTAGATACGCAGTATTTT
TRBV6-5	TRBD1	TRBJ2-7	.	CASSDGGQGSYEQYF	TGTGCCAGCAGCGACGGGGGACAGGGGTCCTACGAGCAGTACTTC
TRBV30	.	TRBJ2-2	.	CAWSVPGTGELFF	TGTGCCTGGAGTGTACCCGGCACCGGGGAGCTGTTTTTT